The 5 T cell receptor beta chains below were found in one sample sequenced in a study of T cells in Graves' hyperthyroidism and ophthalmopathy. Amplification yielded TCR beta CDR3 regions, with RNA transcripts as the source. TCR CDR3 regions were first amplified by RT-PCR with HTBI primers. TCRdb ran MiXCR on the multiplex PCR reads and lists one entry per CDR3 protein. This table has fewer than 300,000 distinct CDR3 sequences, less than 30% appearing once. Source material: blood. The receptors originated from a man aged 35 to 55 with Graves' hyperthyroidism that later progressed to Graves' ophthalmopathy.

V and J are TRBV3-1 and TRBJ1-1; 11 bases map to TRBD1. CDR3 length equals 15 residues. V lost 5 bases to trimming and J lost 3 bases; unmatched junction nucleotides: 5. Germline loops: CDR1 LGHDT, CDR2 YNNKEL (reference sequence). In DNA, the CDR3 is TGTGCCAGCAGCTTCCGGGACAGGGGGGACACTGAAGCTTTCTTT. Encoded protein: CASSFRDRGDTEAFF.

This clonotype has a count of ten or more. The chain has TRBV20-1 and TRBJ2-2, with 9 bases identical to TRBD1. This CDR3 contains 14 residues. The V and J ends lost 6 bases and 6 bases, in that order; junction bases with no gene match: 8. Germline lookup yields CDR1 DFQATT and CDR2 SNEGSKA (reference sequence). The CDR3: CSATRGTGSGELFF. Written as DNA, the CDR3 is TGCAGTGCCACCCGCGGGACAGGGTCCGGGGAGCTGTTTTTT.

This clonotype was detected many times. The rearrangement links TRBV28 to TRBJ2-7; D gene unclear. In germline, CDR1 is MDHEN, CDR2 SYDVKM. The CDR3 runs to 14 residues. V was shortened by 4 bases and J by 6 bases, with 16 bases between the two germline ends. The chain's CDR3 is CASSSEPLFREQYF. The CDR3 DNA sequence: TGTGCCAGCAGTTCGGAACCTCTCTTTCGCGAGCAGTACTTC.

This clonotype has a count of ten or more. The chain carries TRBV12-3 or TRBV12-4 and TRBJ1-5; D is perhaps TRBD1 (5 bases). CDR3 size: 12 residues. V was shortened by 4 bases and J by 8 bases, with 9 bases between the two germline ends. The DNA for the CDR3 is TGTGCCAGCAGTTGGGGCCAGGAGCCCCAGCATTTT. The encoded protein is CASSWGQEPQHF.

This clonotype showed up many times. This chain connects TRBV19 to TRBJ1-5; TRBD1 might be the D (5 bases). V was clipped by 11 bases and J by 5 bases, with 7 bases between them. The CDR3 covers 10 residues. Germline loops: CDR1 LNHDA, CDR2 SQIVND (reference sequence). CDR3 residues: CAWGDQPQHF. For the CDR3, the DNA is TGTGCCTGGGGGGATCAGCCCCAGCATTTT.